The clone carrying this T cell receptor (beta chain) was detected only a few times. The source material, RNA transcripts, was used to amplify TCR beta CDR3 regions. RT-PCR in the first round (using the HTBI primer set) targeted the TCR CDR3. TCRdb re-derived calls from the multiplex PCR reads in MiXCR, one entry per CDR3 protein. In the table there are fewer than 750,000 distinct CDR3 sequences, 14% to 15% of which are singletons. This sample was included in a study of T cells in Graves' hyperthyroidism and ophthalmopathy. Germline trimming cut 0 bases from V and 6 bases from J; bases unmatched to any gene: 16. The CDR3 covers 19 residues. PBMCs were collected from an approximately 10 ml volume of fresh peripheral blood.

Sequences were obtained from blood. The sequence came from a woman aged 40 to 55 with Graves' ophthalmopathy. The rearrangement links TRBV12-3 or TRBV12-4 to TRBJ2-3; TRBD2 matches 9 bases. The CDR3 loop is CASSLAQGGRASFADTQYF. The CDR3 coding sequence is TGTGCCAGCAGTTTAGCGCAGGGCGGGAGGGCCTCCTTTGCCGATACGCAGTATTTT.